The 10 T cell receptor beta chains presented below share a single source sample, sequenced in a study of radiation and T cells in renal cell carcinoma. The time point is: baseline pretreatment blood. The treatment is: 15 Gy SBRT to primary tumor, nephrectomy 4 weeks later. Some clones are missing from TCRdb's copy, which holds only in-frame ones; the method was immunoSEQ multiplex PCR. The data contain about 22,000 clones, approximately 80% of them singletons. The source was blood, collected from a patient whose treatment included radiotherapy and nephrectomy. The receptors here all came from a man aged 60 to 69 with renal cell carcinoma.

The chain's CDR3 is CASRQGGQREQFF. CDR3 DNA: TGTGCCAGCAGGCAAGGGGGCCAACGTGAGCAGTTCTTC. The J gene is TRBJ2-1, the V gene TRBV6-5, with TRBD1 matching over 7 bases. Trimming cost V 6 bases and J 9 bases; bases outside gene matches: 8. Germline values: CDR1 MNHEY, CDR2 SVGAGI. The CDR3 is 13 amino acids.

The V gene is TRBV30, the J gene TRBJ2-5; D is possibly TRBD1 or TRBD2 (5 bases each). CDR1 is GTSNPN and CDR2 is SVGIG in the germline V gene (reference sequence). This CDR3 has 15 residues. With 5 bases removed from V and 4 bases from J, the gap between germline ends came to 20 bases. CDR3 loop: CAWGGGLQGPETQYF. The DNA of the CDR3 is TGTGCCTGGGGCGGCGGACTCCAGGGACCAGAGACCCAGTACTTC.

Within the sample, this clone is large. The chain uses TRBV7-8 and TRBJ2-7, with 12 bases fitting TRBD2. The V segment lost 0 bases and the J segment 3 bases; nucleotides outside the gene matches: 9. Looked up from germline, CDR1 is SGHVS and CDR2 is FQNEAQ. The CDR3 length is 18 residues. Written as DNA, the CDR3 is TGTGCCAGCAGCTTAGCTATGACTAGCGGGAGTGTGTTCTACGAGCAGTACTTC. As protein: CASSLAMTSGSVFYEQYF.

This rearrangement joins TRBV6-5 to TRBJ2-1, with a weak D call TRBD1 (6 bases). Trimming cost V 2 bases and J 6 bases, with 14 bases left between them. The germline V gene has CDR1 MNHEY and CDR2 SVGAGI. The CDR3 spans 15 residues. CDR3 nucleotides: TGTGCCAGCAGTTACGCAGGGGAGCCAACCAATGAGCAGTTCTTC. It specifies CASSYAGEPTNEQFF.

This clone appeared a single time. The V call is TRBV6-5, the J call TRBJ2-5; D not certain. Trimming took off 2 bases at V and 5 bases at J, with 12 bases between the two ends. CDR1 and CDR2 from the germline V gene are MNHEY and SVGAGI. The CDR3 spans 14 residues. The DNA for the CDR3 is TGTGCCAGCAGTTACCCAGATCCTGGGGAGACCCAGTACTTC. Protein: CASSYPDPGETQYF.

This clone was found once. The rearrangement joins TRBV14 to TRBJ1-2, with 11 bases aligning to TRBD1. Germline assignment: CDR1 SGHDN and CDR2 FVKESK. This CDR3 has 18 amino acids. V gave up 5 bases and J gave up 5 bases; unmatched junction bases: 16. The CDR3, as DNA: TGTGCCAGCAGCGGTCGAATCCGGGACAGGGGGAGTAGTTATGGCTACACCTTC. Amino acid sequence: CASSGRIRDRGSSYGYTF.

The chain uses TRBV11-2 and TRBJ2-3; 11 nucleotides align to TRBD2. With V trimmed by 4 bases and J by 8 bases, 14 bases remained unmatched. This CDR3 has 17 amino acids. CDR1 and CDR2 from the germline V gene are SGHAT and FQNNGV. DNA of the CDR3: TGTGCCAGCAGCTCCCCCGTGAGTAGCGGGAGGGCGGGTACGCAGTATTTT. Amino acids: CASSSPVSSGRAGTQYF.

The V and J genes are TRBV5-1 and TRBJ2-1; D assignment may be TRBD1 or TRBD2 (6 bases each). The germline CDR1 and CDR2 sequences are SGHRS and YFSETQ. The germline V and J ends were trimmed by 0 bases and 8 bases, with 9 bases remaining between them. This CDR3 comprises 13 residues. For the CDR3, the DNA is TGCGCCAGCAGCTTGGAGGGGGGATATGAGCAGTTCTTC. It encodes CASSLEGGYEQFF.

The chain has TRBV2 and TRBJ2-3; TRBD2 agrees at 8 bases. J gave up 7 bases and V 4 bases, and 16 bases lay outside the gene matches. Germline loops: CDR1 SNHLY, CDR2 FYNNEI. The CDR3 loop spans 17 amino acids. CDR3 nucleotides: TGTGCCAGCAGTGGCTCTCTAGGGCGGGAGGAGGGAAATACGCAGTATTTT. It yields the protein CASSGSLGREEGNTQYF.

This chain connects TRBV7-2 to TRBJ1-4, with D tentatively TRBD1 (5 bases). Germline V CDR1 and CDR2: SGHTA, FQGNSA. Trimming pared 5 bases from V and 7 bases from J, leaving 11 bases between. The CDR3 sequence is 13 residues long. CDR3 sequence reads: CASSRGGTEKLFF. As DNA, the CDR3 is TGTGCCAGCAGCCGGGGCGGGACTGAAAAACTGTTTTTT.